Listed here are 13 T cell receptor beta chains from one sample, sequenced in a study of identical twins. TCRdb called the 5' RACE reads again in MiXCR, with one record for every CDR3 protein. This sample has around 470,000 distinct CDR3 sequences, with approximately 15% found just once. Another study also made use of these data, one on yellow fever vaccine responses in identical twins.

Sequencing was done on a sample of CD4+ T cells sorted from blood. Source of these receptors: a woman aged 18 to 35 in good health.

This clonotype occurred a few times. J is TRBJ2-2 and V is TRBV27; D gene ambiguous. The V and J ends lost 7 bases and 0 bases respectively, with 12 bases between them. Per germline, CDR1 MNHEY and CDR2 SMNVEV (reference sequence). This CDR3 has 15 residues. The CDR3, as DNA: TGTGCCAGCACCAAGCAGACCCCGAACACCGGGGAGCTGTTTTTT. Its translation: CASTKQTPNTGELFF.

V is TRBV29-1 and J is TRBJ2-7; D is unclear. Germline CDR1 and CDR2: SQVTM and ANQGSEA. The CDR3 contains 14 residues. V shed 0 bases and J shed 3 bases, with 12 bases lying between them. The CDR3 sequence: CSVEDPDTHYEQYF. The CDR3 coding sequence is TGCAGCGTTGAAGATCCCGACACCCACTACGAGCAGTACTTC.

This clonotype was seen more than once but under ten times. The chain links TRBV6-2 or TRBV6-3 to TRBJ2-7, with 7 bases matching TRBD1. The CDR3 extends over 16 amino acids. The germline gives CDR1 MNHEY, CDR2 SVGEGT. V shed 2 bases and J 0 bases; nucleotides not matched to a gene: 7. CDR3 protein: CASSYHRGPLSYEQYF. The CDR3 DNA reads as TGTGCCAGCAGTTACCACAGGGGCCCCCTCTCCTACGAGCAGTACTTC.

This chain links TRBV6-2 or TRBV6-3 with TRBJ2-6; 7 bases match TRBD1. Germline-derived CDR1 and CDR2 are MNHEY and SVGEGT. The CDR3 sequence is 18 residues long. Germline trimming cut 7 bases from V and 2 bases from J; bases unmatched to any gene: 14. CDR3 sequence (DNA): TGTGCCAGCACCCCGACAGGGAGCCAGGGAGCTGGGGCCAACGTCCTGACTTTC. Protein sequence: CASTPTGSQGAGANVLTF.

V gene TRBV12-3 or TRBV12-4 combines with J gene TRBJ1-2, with D possibly being TRBD1 (6 bases). V was trimmed by 0 bases and J by 4 bases, leaving 9 bases between them. CDR3 size: 14 residues. Here the CDR3 reads CASSLAGQSYGYTF. CDR3 DNA: TGTGCCAGCAGTTTAGCGGGACAAAGCTATGGCTACACCTTC.

The V gene is TRBV12-3 or TRBV12-4, the J gene TRBJ1-6; no clear D. Trimming left V 8 bases short and J 6 bases short, with 14 bases between. The CDR3 is 14 residues long. The CDR3 is CASQLEKVNSPLHF. For the CDR3, the DNA is TGTGCCAGCCAGCTGGAGAAGGTTAATTCACCCCTCCACTTT.

The rearrangement links TRBV6-1 to TRBJ2-2, with TRBD1 matching 9 bases. From germline, CDR1 is MNHNS and CDR2 SASEGT. The CDR3 loop spans 17 amino acids. The V segment lost 6 bases and the J segment 3 bases; nucleotides outside the gene matches: 11. CDR3 in DNA: TGTGCCAGCAGAAGAAGGACAGGGGCGCTGGACACCGGGGAGCTGTTTTTT. Amino acid sequence: CASRRRTGALDTGELFF.

The J gene is TRBJ2-1, the V gene TRBV7-2; 9 positions match TRBD1. The CDR3 sequence is 13 residues long. Germline assignment: CDR1 SGHTA and CDR2 FQGNSA. J lost 6 bases, V lost 5 bases, and 2 bases had no gene match. This CDR3 reads CASSKDRGNEQFF. The CDR3 DNA reads TGTGCCAGCAGCAAGGACAGGGGCAATGAGCAGTTCTTC.

This clonotype occurred many times. This sequence joins TRBV7-9 and TRBJ1-2, with no clear D. Trimming took 4 bases from V and 4 from J, leaving 10 bases between them. The CDR3 spans 13 residues. Germline V gives CDR1 SEHNR, CDR2 FQNEAQ (reference sequence). The CDR3 here is CASSSQEFYGYTF. The CDR3 nucleotides are TGTGCCAGCAGCTCCCAGGAGTTCTATGGCTACACCTTC. The complete variable domain, with remaining parts taken from reference TRBV7-9 and TRBJ1-2, reads DTGVSQNPRHKITKRGQNVTFRCDPISEHNRLYWYRQTLGQGPEFLTYFQNEAQLEKSRLLSDRFSAERPKGSFSTLEIQRTEQGDSAMYLCASSSQEFYGYTFGSGTRLTVV.

This clonotype was counted at least ten times. This rearrangement joins TRBV12-3 or TRBV12-4 to TRBJ2-7; D is possibly TRBD2 (6 bases). CDR3 length: 15 amino acids. V was trimmed by 1 base and J by 4 bases, leaving 14 bases between them. CDR3 sequence (DNA): TGTGCCAGCAGTTTAGGGGACTTACCGTTGTACGAGCAGTACTTC. This gives the protein CASSLGDLPLYEQYF.

The gene calls are TRBV11-1 and TRBJ2-7; D not resolved. V lost 0 bases to trimming and J lost 2 bases, with 20 bases between them. CDR1 is SGHAT and CDR2 is FQDESV in the germline V gene (reference sequence). The CDR3 totals 18 residues. The CDR3 sequence: CASSLAPTRSPLAYEQYF. For the CDR3, the DNA is TGTGCCAGCAGCTTAGCTCCCACCCGGAGCCCCCTAGCCTACGAGCAGTACTTC.

This clonotype showed up just a few times. The chain has TRBV7-2 and TRBJ2-1; 7 nucleotides match TRBD2. J gave up 6 bases and V 2 bases, and 4 bases lay outside the gene matches. The CDR3 has 14 residues. The germline V gene has CDR1 SGHTA and CDR2 FQGNSA. In nucleotides, the CDR3 is TGTGCCAGCAGCTTAAACCCTAGCGGCAATGAGCAGTTCTTC. Translating gives CASSLNPSGNEQFF.

The CDR3 nucleotides read TGTGCCAGCAGTTACAGCGACGGAAGCACAGATACGCAGTATTTT. This translates into CASSYSDGSTDTQYF. The chain has TRBV6-5 and TRBJ2-3; D gene uncertain. The CDR3 sequence is 15 residues long. The V end was cut by 2 bases, the J end by 0 bases, with 9 bases between. Germline loops: CDR1 MNHEY, CDR2 SVGAGI.